The rows below give T cell receptor beta chains drawn from one sample of a study of blood T cell repertoires in COVID-19. The repertoire was sequenced with immunoSEQ multiplex PCR; TCRdb's copy has only in-frame clones and lacks some. The sample records over 150,000 clones, roughly 89% being singletons. Sequenced input: peripheral blood. These receptors originate from a woman aged 60 to 75 who had recovered from COVID-19. The conserved cysteine and the conserved F or W are not part of the CDR3 here. Clone size is shown for a subset of rows, as once, few, many or a class of expanded clone.

clone_size v_call cdr3_aa
NA TRBV30 AWSGTGYTYEQY
NA TRBV4-2 ASSQSIAGRQETQY
NA TRBV27 ASSLTGSYEQY
once TRBV5-4 ASSLSHSGANVLT
NA TRBV5-1 ASSPQDRAGGYT
NA TRBV5-8 ASSSTGGYTDTQY
NA TRBV19 ASSIVYGNYGYT
NA TRBV5-5 ASSTSPIANYGYT
NA TRBV27 ATASGSYNEQF
NA TRBV6-5 ASRGTDTDTQY
NA TRBV28 ASSSPGTGSYEQY
NA TRBV10-3 AISDGRNYGYT
NA TRBV18 ASSPPEATDTQY
once TRBV28 ASGGQAPGLEAF
NA TRBV27 ASSLSGRALDLFNSPLH
NA TRBV19 ASSIAGGVYNEQF
NA TRBV10-3 AIMADMNTEAF
NA TRBV4-2 ASSQHRGRQPRGTEAF
NA TRBV11-3 ASSYRGWDEQF
NA TRBV27 ASSLLSGGLITDTQY
NA TRBV9 ASSVGGVAGSSYNEQF
NA TRBV3-1/TRBV3-2 ASSQDNASGRTDTQY
NA TRBV5-1 ASTEGGPLTDTQY
NA TRBV5-1 ASSRDKSTDTQY
NA TRBV3-1/TRBV3-2 ASSHPGYEQY
once TRBV4-1 ASSQGQAYNSPLH
NA TRBV5-1 ASSLGAPPGEGYT
NA TRBV11-2 ASSLDTHRGLEQY
once TRBV5-5 ASSLGLQGTYEQY
NA TRBV5-4 ASSPVPGGDYGYT
NA TRBV28 ASGTGGTEAF
NA TRBV11-2 ASSSAYEQY
NA TRBV27 ASSTGTGGGKLF
once TRBV28 ASSFWAGRAEAF
NA TRBV3-1/TRBV3-2 ASSLRTAAVELF
NA TRBV5-1 ASSLNSFYQPQH
NA TRBV21-1 ASSKAGSRAF
NA TRBV6-2/TRBV6-3 ASSSPGQANTEAF
NA TRBV5-5 ASSAGQGGNEQY
NA TRBV25-1 ASSEYPDIGYT
NA TRBV2 ASSEAQGAAIY
NA TRBV7-9 ASSLELAGGETQY
NA TRBV6-5 ASTKAYLKEKLF
NA TRBV24-1 ATRVRLPRGLKETQY
NA TRBV6-5 ASSYSERGGYNEQF
NA TRBV3-1/TRBV3-2 ASSLAGGPTSEQF
NA TRBV28 ASSTTSNTEAF
NA TRBV27 ADPSGLAGGLIYNEQF
few TRBV2 ASSETGSPLH
NA TRBV5-4 ASSLWGGGEETQY
NA TRBV7-9 ASSFDRENEQY